Following are 27 T cell receptor beta chains from one sample sequenced in a study of response to subunit inactivated influenza vaccine. TCRdb analysed the RT-PCR reads with MiXCR anew, one entry per CDR3 protein. The table has around 300,000 distinct CDR3 sequences, 22% seen once. The specimen comprised PBMCs from blood, sampled about 19 months after vaccination. These receptor sequences come from a man between 45 and 75 years old who received an inactivated influenza vaccine.

The chain combines TRBV5-1 with TRBJ1-2; D is undetermined. V gave up 0 bases and J gave up 0 bases, with 9 bases separating them. The germline V gene has CDR1 SGHRS and CDR2 YFSETQ. The CDR3 is 15 residues long. CDR3 coding DNA: TGCGCCAGCAGCTTGGGGAGCGCCGCTAACTATGGCTACACCTTC. Encoded protein: CASSLGSAANYGYTF.

About this clonotype itself: Relative to the germline gene, one junction end is altered; a read error may explain this. J is TRBJ2-2 and V is TRBV23-1; D is perhaps TRBD2 (5 bases). TRBV23-1 is an ORF, and what it does is uncertain. The CDR3 is 18 amino acids. CDR3 sequence reads: CASSFGVARHSNTRELFF. The CDR3, as DNA: TGCGCCAGCAGTTTCGGGGTAGCGCGACACTCGAACACCCGGGAGCTGTTTTTT.

The chain links TRBV4-3 to TRBJ1-3; D remains ambiguous. The CDR3 length is 16 residues. The germline gives CDR1 LGHNA, CDR2 YSLEER. V lost 0 bases and J lost 0, with 9 bases in between. The CDR3 protein is CASSQDLAASGNTIYF. The CDR3 DNA reads as TGCGCCAGCAGCCAAGATCTAGCGGCCTCTGGAAACACCATATATTTT.

This clonotype was detected many times. The final CDR3 position lacks the conserved phenylalanine or tryptophan, pointing to a likely read error. The chain carries TRBV20-1 and TRBJ1-5; 11 bases are a match to TRBD1. The ends lost 5 bases at V and 2 bases at J; junction bases unmatched: 2. The CDR3 length is 14 residues. Germline V CDR1 and CDR2: DFQATT, SNEGSKA (reference sequence). The CDR3 here is CSAGTGGGNQPQHC. For the CDR3, the DNA is TGCAGTGCTGGGACAGGGGGTGGCAATCAGCCCCAGCATTGT.

This clonotype has only a few counts. The rearrangement uses TRBV6-2 or TRBV6-3 and TRBJ1-1, with D unclear. CDR1 and CDR2 (germline): MNHEY, SVGEGT. This CDR3 has 13 residues. V lost 5 bases and J 5 bases, leaving 12 bases between the germline ends. As DNA, the CDR3 is TGTGCCAGCAGTCTGGCTCTGAGTACTGAAGCTTTCTTT. Translated, it gives CASSLALSTEAFF.

This clonotype was seen just once. The V and J genes are TRBV27 and TRBJ2-1, with D possibly being TRBD2 (7 bases). The CDR3 consists of 14 residues. The germline CDR1 and CDR2 sequences are MNHEY and SMNVEV (reference sequence). The germline V and J ends were trimmed by 5 bases and 4 bases, with 12 bases remaining between them. Written as DNA, the CDR3 is TGTGCCAGCAGTGCGGGGGCCGATTACAATGAGCAGTTCTTC. Its protein product is CASSAGADYNEQFF.

This clonotype was seen a handful of times. The chain employs TRBV4-2 and TRBJ1-1, with D perhaps matching TRBD1 (6 bases). Germline V gene data show CDR1 as LGHNA and CDR2 as YNFKEQ. The CDR3 is made up of 16 amino acids. V was trimmed by 0 bases and J by 3 bases, leaving 14 bases between them. The CDR3 loop reads CASSQEWGHLDTEAFF. In DNA form, the CDR3 reads TGTGCCAGCAGCCAAGAGTGGGGGCACCTCGACACTGAAGCTTTCTTT.

This chain links TRBV20-1 with TRBJ2-5, with 7 positions matching TRBD2. The germline CDR1 and CDR2 sequences are DFQATT and SNEGSKA (reference sequence). This CDR3 contains 14 residues. With V trimmed by 4 bases and J by 7 bases, 12 bases remained unmatched. The CDR3 nucleotides read TGCAGTGCTATCCACCCCGGGACGGGGGGGACCCAGTACTTC. Translation gives CSAIHPGTGGTQYF.

This clonotype appeared a few times. V usage is TRBV20-1 and J usage is TRBJ1-5; D possibly corresponds to TRBD1 (6 bases). CDR1 DFQATT and CDR2 SNEGSKA come from the germline V gene (reference sequence). There are 15 residues in the CDR3. V lost 0 bases, J lost 7 bases, and 16 bases lay in between. In nucleotides, the CDR3 is TGCAGTGCTAGAGAGGTTCGGGGGGCTCGGCAGCCCCAGCATTTT. Translated: CSAREVRGARQPQHF.

On this clonotype: The CDR3 carries no conserved terminal phenylalanine or tryptophan, so it likely arises from a read error. The rearrangement links TRBV18 to TRBJ2-7; 9 bases line up with TRBD1. The CDR3 covers 13 residues. The germline V gene encodes CDR1 KGHSH and CDR2 LQKENI. The V and J ends lost 6 bases and 7 bases, in that order; junction bases with no gene match: 7. DNA for the CDR3: TGTGCCAGCTCCCCTGGGACAGGGAGAGAGCAGTACATC. Amino acid sequence: CASSPGTGREQYI.

The sample holds many counts of this clonotype. The chain couples TRBV12-3 or TRBV12-4 to TRBJ1-4; possible D gene TRBD1, 5 bases. Trimming took off 9 bases at V and 4 bases at J, with 18 bases between the two ends. The CDR3 has 15 residues. CDR3 nucleotides: TGTGCCAGTTCCCGTAGCGCAGGGATTAATGAAAAACTGTTTTTT. Its translation: CASSRSAGINEKLFF.

The chain recombines TRBV7-8 with TRBJ1-5; perhaps TRBD1 as D (5 bases). This CDR3 region has 15 residues. Germline V gene lookup returns CDR1 SGHVS and CDR2 FQNEAQ. Trimming removed 6 bases from V and 2 bases from J, with 14 bases in between. CDR3 residues: CASSYRGRGNQPQHF. For the CDR3, the DNA is TGTGCCAGCAGTTACCGGGGCCGGGGCAATCAGCCCCAGCATTTT.

This clonotype has a handful of counts. V is TRBV15 and J is TRBJ1-3, with D maybe TRBD1 (5 bases). CDR1 is LNHNV and CDR2 is YYDKDF in the germline V gene (reference sequence). V lost 1 base to trimming and J lost 1 base, with 11 bases between them. The length of the CDR3 is 16 residues. CDR3 in DNA: TGTGCCACCAGCAGAGGACAGCCCTTTTCTGGAAACACCATATATTTT. Its translation: CATSRGQPFSGNTIYF.

This clonotype was counted a few times. The chain combines TRBV20-1 with TRBJ1-2; possible D gene TRBD1, 5 bases. The CDR3 has 13 amino acids. Germline V lookup: CDR1 DFQATT, CDR2 SNEGSKA (reference sequence). Between the trimmed V and J ends, which lost 6 bases and 5 bases, there was a span of 16 bases. CDR3 region: CSASLGDGYGYTF. CDR3 nucleotide sequence: TGCAGTGCAAGTCTGGGGGACGGGTATGGCTACACCTTC.

This sequence joins TRBV6-1 and TRBJ2-1; no firm D call. Germline V gene sequence: CDR1 MNHNS, CDR2 SASEGT. V was cut by 5 bases and J by 0 bases, with 11 bases left in between. This CDR3 has 15 amino acids. The CDR3 protein is CASSKTLSSYNEQFF. In nucleotides, the CDR3 is TGTGCCAGCAGTAAGACCCTGAGCTCCTACAATGAGCAGTTCTTC.

The chain carries TRBV4-3 and TRBJ2-1, with D possibly TRBD2 on 6 matching bases. The CDR3 totals 19 residues. The germline V gene has CDR1 LGHNA and CDR2 YSLEER. Trimming left V 1 base short and J 4 bases short, with 23 bases between. The CDR3 sequence: CASSQGFFLASENYNEQFF. The CDR3 DNA follows: TGCGCCAGCAGCCAAGGCTTTTTTCTAGCGTCCGAGAATTACAATGAGCAGTTCTTC.

This clonotype appeared a few times. This chain links TRBV4-3 with TRBJ1-1; D gene ambiguous. V was pared by 4 bases and J by 2 bases, with 8 bases between. This CDR3 is built from 13 residues. CDR1 is LGHNA, CDR2 YSLEER, per germline. The chain's CDR3 is CASSRNSNTEAFF. The CDR3 DNA reads TGCGCCAGCAGCCGGAACAGTAACACTGAAGCTTTCTTT.

This sequence joins TRBV6-5 and TRBJ1-1; no clear D gene. CDR3 length: 12 amino acids. Germline CDR1 and CDR2: MNHEY and SVGAGI. The V and J ends lost 2 bases and 8 bases respectively, with 9 bases between them. CDR3 protein: CASSYGRQEAFF. For the CDR3, the DNA is TGTGCCAGCAGTTACGGTCGGCAGGAAGCTTTCTTT.

V usage is TRBV12-3 or TRBV12-4 and J usage is TRBJ1-1; tentatively, D is TRBD1 (6 bases). This CDR3 contains 15 residues. V dropped 2 bases and J dropped 5 bases, with 15 bases sitting between them. The CDR3 here is CASSLSWGRTTEAFF. The CDR3 nucleotides are TGTGCCAGCAGTTTAAGTTGGGGGCGAACTACTGAAGCTTTCTTT.

Many counts were recorded for this clonotype. The J gene is TRBJ1-5, the V gene TRBV14, with D hard to call. CDR1 SGHDN and CDR2 FVKESK come from the germline V gene. The CDR3 loop spans 15 amino acids. Trimming shortened V by 1 base and J by 3 bases, and 10 bases separated the two germline ends. CDR3 sequence reads: CASSQAGTVNQPQHF. In DNA, the CDR3 is TGTGCCAGCAGCCAAGCAGGCACCGTCAATCAGCCCCAGCATTTT.

This clonotype occurred a few times. The genes are TRBV6-1 and TRBJ1-1; no clear D gene. The germline gives CDR1 MNHNS, CDR2 SASEGT. Trimming took 2 bases from V and 6 from J, leaving 13 bases between them. This CDR3 region has 14 residues. The CDR3 loop reads CASSERAEIAEAFF. The CDR3 DNA follows: TGTGCCAGCAGTGAACGTGCCGAGATTGCTGAAGCTTTCTTT.

This clonotype showed up just once. J is TRBJ2-7 and V is TRBV28; 12 nucleotides line up with TRBD2. CDR3 size: 17 residues. Germline-derived CDR1 and CDR2 are MDHEN and SYDVKM. V shed 7 bases, J shed 5 bases, and the junction held 15 bases outside the gene matches. CDR3 nucleotide sequence: TGTGCCAGCACCACACGACCCGGACTAGCGGGATTCGACGAGCAGTACTTC. This codes for CASTTRPGLAGFDEQYF.

The sample holds many counts of this clonotype. The rearrangement uses TRBV6-2 or TRBV6-3 and TRBJ1-1; maybe TRBD1 (5 bases). Germline-derived CDR1 and CDR2 are MNHEY and SVGEGT. V dropped 0 bases and J dropped 1 base, with 9 bases sitting between them. This CDR3 comprises 15 residues. The DNA of the CDR3 is TGTGCCAGCAGTTACTCGAATAGGGGGAACACTGAAGCTTTCTTT. It encodes CASSYSNRGNTEAFF.

The chain couples TRBV28 to TRBJ2-1, with unresolved D. CDR1 and CDR2 (germline): MDHEN, SYDVKM. Trimming pared 5 bases from V and 0 bases from J, leaving 11 bases between. This CDR3 has 15 amino acids. The CDR3 DNA sequence: TGTGCCAGCAGTCTGGGCCCGGTCTCCTACAATGAGCAGTTCTTC. Its protein product is CASSLGPVSYNEQFF. Filled out from reference TRBV28 and TRBJ2-1, the complete variable domain reads DVKVTQSSRYLVKRTGEKVFLECVQDMDHENMFWYRQDPGLGLRLIYFSYDVKMKEKGDIPEGYSVSREKKERFSLILESASTNQTSMYLCASSLGPVSYNEQFFGPGTRLTVL.

This clonotype turned up a few times. The CDR3 reads CASSYSFGGLNNQPQHF. CDR3 sequence (DNA): TGTGCCAGCAGTTACTCTTTTGGGGGGCTAAACAATCAGCCCCAGCATTTT. The chain joins TRBV6-5 to TRBJ1-5; possibly TRBD1 for D (6 bases). The CDR3 loop spans 17 amino acids. V was trimmed by 0 bases and J by 3 bases, leaving 15 bases between them. In germline, CDR1 is MNHEY, CDR2 SVGAGI.

This clonotype showed up just once. The chain recombines TRBV11-3 with TRBJ2-1; D gene uncertain. V dropped 0 bases and J dropped 4 bases, with 13 bases sitting between them. Germline values: CDR1 SGHNT, CDR2 YENEEA. The CDR3 sequence is 16 residues long. Here the CDR3 DNA reads TGTGCCAGCAGCTTAGATATTGGGTCGAGTTACAATGAGCAGTTCTTC. Amino acid sequence: CASSLDIGSSYNEQFF.

This chain uses TRBV7-6 with TRBJ2-1; no definite D call. V was pared by 0 bases and J by 10 bases, with 10 bases between. This CDR3 has 13 residues. Germline CDR1 is SGHVS and CDR2 is FNYEAQ. The CDR3 reads CASSLAGSSEQFF. CDR3 coding DNA: TGTGCCAGCAGCTTAGCGGGGTCGTCGGAGCAGTTCTTC.